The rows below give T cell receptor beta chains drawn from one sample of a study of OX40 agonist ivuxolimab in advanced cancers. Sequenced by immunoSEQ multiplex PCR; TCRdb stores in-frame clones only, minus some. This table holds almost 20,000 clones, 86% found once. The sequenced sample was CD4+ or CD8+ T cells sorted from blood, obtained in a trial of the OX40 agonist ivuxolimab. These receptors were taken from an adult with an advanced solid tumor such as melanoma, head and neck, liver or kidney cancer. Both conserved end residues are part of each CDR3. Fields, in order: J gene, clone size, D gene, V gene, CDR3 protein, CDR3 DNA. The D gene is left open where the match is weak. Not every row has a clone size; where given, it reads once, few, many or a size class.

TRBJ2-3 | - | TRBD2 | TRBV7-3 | CASSLMGPSGGASDTQYF | TGTGCCAGCAGCTTAATGGGACCTAGCGGGGGGGCATCAGATACGCAGTATTTT
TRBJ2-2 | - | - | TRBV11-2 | CASSLDPGGSTGELFF | TGTGCCAGCAGCTTAGATCCCGGGGGAAGCACCGGGGAGCTGTTTTTT
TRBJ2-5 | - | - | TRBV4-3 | CASSQVLVGETQYF | TGCGCCAGCAGCCAAGTTCTAGTGGGGGAGACCCAGTACTTC
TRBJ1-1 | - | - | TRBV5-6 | CASSLSAGGDTEAFF | TGTGCCAGCAGCTTGTCGGCCGGTGGGGACACTGAAGCTTTCTTT
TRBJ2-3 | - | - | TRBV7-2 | CASSYTDTQYF | TGTGCCAGCAGCTACACAGATACGCAGTATTTT
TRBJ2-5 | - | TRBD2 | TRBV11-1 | CASSPIGLAGQETQYF | TGTGCCAGCAGCCCAATCGGTCTAGCGGGGCAAGAGACCCAGTACTTC
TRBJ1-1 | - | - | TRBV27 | CASSFLGGSTEAFF | TGTGCCAGCAGTTTCCTAGGTGGTAGCACTGAAGCTTTCTTT
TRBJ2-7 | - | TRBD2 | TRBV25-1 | CASTSGSYEQYF | TGTGCCAGCACTAGCGGGAGTTACGAGCAGTACTTC
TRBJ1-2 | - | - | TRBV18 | CASSPKTAPTLYGYTF | TGTGCCAGCTCACCAAAGACAGCCCCGACCCTCTATGGCTACACCTTC
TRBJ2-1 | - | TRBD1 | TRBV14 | CASSPGQGPLFAYNEQFF | TGTGCCAGCAGCCCGGGACAGGGGCCCCTCTTTGCCTACAATGAGCAGTTCTTC
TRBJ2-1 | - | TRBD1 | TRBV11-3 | CASSLGTGIEQFF | TGTGCCAGCAGCTTAGGGACAGGGATTGAGCAGTTCTTC
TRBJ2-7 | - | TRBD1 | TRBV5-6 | CASSLATGGFGYEQYF | TGTGCCAGCAGCTTGGCAACAGGGGGCTTTGGCTACGAGCAGTACTTC
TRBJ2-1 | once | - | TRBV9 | CASSVQNYYNEQFF | TGTGCCAGCAGCGTCCAAAATTACTACAATGAGCAGTTCTTC
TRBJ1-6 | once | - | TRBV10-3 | CAIRGSWGAEVSPLHF | TGTGCCATCAGAGGATCATGGGGGGCAGAAGTTTCACCCCTCCACTTT
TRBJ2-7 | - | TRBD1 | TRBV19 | CASSRTGNYEQYF | TGTGCCAGTAGCCGGACAGGGAACTACGAGCAGTACTTC
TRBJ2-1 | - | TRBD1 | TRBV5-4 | CASSLERGRSNEQFF | TGTGCCAGCAGCTTGGAGAGGGGGCGTTCTAATGAGCAGTTCTTC
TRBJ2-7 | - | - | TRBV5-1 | CASRPQDLPRNEQYF | TGCGCCAGCAGACCGCAGGATCTCCCCCGTAACGAGCAGTACTTC
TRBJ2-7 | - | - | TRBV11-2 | CASSKTRVTGSGQYF | TGTGCCAGCAGCAAAACAAGAGTCACCGGGTCCGGGCAGTACTTC
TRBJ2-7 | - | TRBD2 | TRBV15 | CATREGASGNLEQYF | TGTGCCACCAGAGAGGGGGCTAGCGGGAACCTCGAGCAGTACTTC
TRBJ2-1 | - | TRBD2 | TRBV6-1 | CASSEQPHTSGRANEQFF | TGTGCCAGCAGTGAACAACCCCATACTAGCGGGAGGGCCAATGAGCAGTTCTTC
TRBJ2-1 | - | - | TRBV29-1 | CSVEWSSSYNEQFF | TGCAGCGTTGAGTGGTCGAGCTCCTACAATGAGCAGTTCTTC
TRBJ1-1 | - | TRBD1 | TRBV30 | CAWKGTGDGAFF | TGTGCCTGGAAGGGGACAGGGGATGGGGCTTTCTTT
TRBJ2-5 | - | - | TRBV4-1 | CASSQWRGEEQYF | TGCGCCAGCAGCCAGTGGAGGGGAGAGGAGCAGTACTTC
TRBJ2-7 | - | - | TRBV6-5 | CASRETGSSYEQYF | TGTGCCAGCAGGGAGACAGGCTCGTCCTACGAGCAGTACTTC
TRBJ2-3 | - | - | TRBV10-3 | CASGGTDTQYF | TGTGCATCGGGGGGCACAGATACGCAGTATTTT
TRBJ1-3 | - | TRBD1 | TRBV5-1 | CANTSGDREPVGGNTIYF | TGCGCCAACACCTCAGGGGACAGAGAACCCGTCGGTGGAAACACCATATATTTT
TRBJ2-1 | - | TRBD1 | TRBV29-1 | CSVDPGQGAQTHEFF | TGCAGCGTTGACCCGGGACAGGGGGCGCAGACGCATGAGTTCTTC
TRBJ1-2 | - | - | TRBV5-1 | CASSFDSNYGYTF | TGCGCCAGCAGCTTTGACAGTAACTATGGCTACACCTTC
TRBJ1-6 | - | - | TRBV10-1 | CATKGGRAIDNSPLHF | TGCGCCACCAAAGGGGGGAGGGCCATCGATAATTCACCCCTCCACTTT
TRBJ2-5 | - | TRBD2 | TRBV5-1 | CASSPTQLAGVGETQYF | TGCGCCAGCAGCCCGACCCAACTAGCGGGGGTTGGAGAGACCCAGTACTTC
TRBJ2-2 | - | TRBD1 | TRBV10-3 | CAIEDKTGAAGELFF | TGTGCCATCGAGGACAAGACAGGGGCGGCCGGGGAGCTGTTTTTT
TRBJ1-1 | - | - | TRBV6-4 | CASSDSGSTEAFF | TGTGCCAGCAGTGACAGTGGGTCTACTGAAGCTTTCTTT
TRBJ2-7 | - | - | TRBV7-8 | CASSTIRGAAEQYF | TGTGCCAGCAGCACCATCAGGGGGGCGGCCGAGCAGTACTTC
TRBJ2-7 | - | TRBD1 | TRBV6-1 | CASSEDDRGTGEQYF | TGTGCCAGCAGTGAAGATGACAGGGGGACGGGGGAGCAGTACTTC
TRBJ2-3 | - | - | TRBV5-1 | CASSLSSGSTDTQYF | TGCGCCAGCAGCTTGTCGTCAGGTAGCACAGATACGCAGTATTTT
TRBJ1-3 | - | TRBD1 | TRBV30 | CAWSRTGGSGNTIYF | TGTGCCTGGAGTCGGACAGGGGGCTCTGGAAACACCATATATTTT
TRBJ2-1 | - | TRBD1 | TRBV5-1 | CASSLQGVAYNEQFF | TGCGCCAGCAGCTTACAGGGGGTCGCCTACAATGAGCAGTTCTTC
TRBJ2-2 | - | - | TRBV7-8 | CASSLASGELFF | TGTGCCAGCAGCTTAGCGTCCGGGGAGCTGTTTTTT
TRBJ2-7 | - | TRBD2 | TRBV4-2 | CASSHKSSGRTNEQYF | TGTGCCAGCAGCCATAAGTCTAGCGGGAGAACCAACGAGCAGTACTTC
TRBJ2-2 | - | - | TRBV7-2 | CASSLLAQNTGELFF | TGTGCCAGCAGCCTCCTAGCGCAAAACACCGGGGAGCTGTTTTTT
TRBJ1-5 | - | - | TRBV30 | CAAEMDISGNQPQHF | TGTGCCGCAGAGATGGACATATCAGGCAATCAGCCCCAGCATTTT
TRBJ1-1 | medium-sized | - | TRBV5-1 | CASSSGTYSNTEAFF | TGCGCCAGCAGCTCCGGGACATATTCGAACACTGAAGCTTTCTTT